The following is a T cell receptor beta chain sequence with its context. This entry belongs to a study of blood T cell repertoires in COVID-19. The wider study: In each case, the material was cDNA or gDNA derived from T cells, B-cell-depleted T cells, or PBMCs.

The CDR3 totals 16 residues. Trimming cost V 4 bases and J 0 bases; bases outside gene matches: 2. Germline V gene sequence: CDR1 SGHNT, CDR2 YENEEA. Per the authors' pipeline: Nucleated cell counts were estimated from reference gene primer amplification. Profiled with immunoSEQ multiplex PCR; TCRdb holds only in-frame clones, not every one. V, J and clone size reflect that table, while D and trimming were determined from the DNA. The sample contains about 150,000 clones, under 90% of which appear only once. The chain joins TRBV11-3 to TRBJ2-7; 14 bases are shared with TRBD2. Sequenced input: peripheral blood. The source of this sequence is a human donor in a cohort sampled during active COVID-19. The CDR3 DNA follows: TGTGCCAGCAGCTCCGGGACTAGCGGGGGCTCCTACGAGCAGTACTTC. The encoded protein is CASSSGTSGGSYEQYF.